Listed below are T cell receptor beta chains from one sample, sequenced in a study of blood T cells in healthy people across ages. Each CDR3 protein gets one entry after TCRdb re-called the 5' RACE reads with MiXCR. The data hold roughly 720,000 distinct CDR3 sequences, with about 53% observed a single time. Sequencing was performed on blood. These receptors all come from an elderly man in good health. Both conserved end residues are part of each CDR3. D genes are given only for firm matches. Some rows have no size entry. The others give once, few or many, or a class for an expanded clone.

clone_size	j_call	d_call	v_call	cdr3_nt	cdr3_aa
.	TRBJ2-7	.	TRBV20-1	TGCAGTGCTAGAGATGAGGGGTGGTACGAGCAGTACTTC	CSARDEGWYEQYF
.	TRBJ2-1	.	TRBV10-3	TGTGCCATCAGGCCCTCCGACTACAATGAGCAGTTCTTC	CAIRPSDYNEQFF
.	TRBJ2-1	.	TRBV5-6	TGTGCCAGCAGCTTGCTGGAGGGGATCTCCTACAATGAGCAGTTCTTC	CASSLLEGISYNEQFF
.	TRBJ2-4	.	TRBV29-1	TGCAGCGTTGGTAAGGGGTTAGTCCGTGGCGACGAGCTGTACTTC	CSVGKGLVRGDELYF
.	TRBJ2-1	TRBD1	TRBV24-1	TGTGCCACCAGTGAGGGACAGGGCGGGAAAAATGAGCAGTTCTTC	CATSEGQGGKNEQFF
.	TRBJ2-1	TRBD1	TRBV29-1	TGCAGCGCGAACAGGGGCGCCATCAATGAGCAGTTCTTC	CSANRGAINEQFF
.	TRBJ2-1	TRBD1	TRBV10-3	TGTGCCATCAAGGGACAGGGGAACTACAATGAGCAGTTCTTC	CAIKGQGNYNEQFF
.	TRBJ1-4	.	TRBV20-1	TGCAGTGCTAGCAATTCGGGGGAAAAACTGTTTTTT	CSASNSGEKLFF
.	TRBJ2-1	.	TRBV24-1	TGTGCCACCAGTTCGTTCGGCAATGAGCAGTTCTTC	CATSSFGNEQFF
.	TRBJ1-5	.	TRBV12-3/TRBV12-4	TGTGCCAGCAGTTTCGTGGGACGGACTACTTATAGCAATCAGCCCCAGCATTTT	CASSFVGRTTYSNQPQHF
.	TRBJ2-1	.	TRBV29-1	TGCAGCGTTGAAAGGCCCGGGGGGCCGAGCTCCTACAATGAGCAGTTCTTC	CSVERPGGPSSYNEQFF
few	TRBJ2-1	TRBD2	TRBV20-1	TGCAGTGCCACAGCGGGAGGGAGGAATGAGCAGTTCTTC	CSATAGGRNEQFF
.	TRBJ1-2	.	TRBV7-9	TGTGCCAGCAGCTTCCCTCCACCTAACTATGGCTACACCTTC	CASSFPPPNYGYTF
.	TRBJ2-7	TRBD2	TRBV5-1	TGCGCCAGCAGCTTGCCTAGCGGTAACGGCAATGAGCAGTACTTC	CASSLPSGNGNEQYF
few	TRBJ2-7	TRBD1	TRBV5-1	TGCGCCAGCAGCTTGGTTCCGGGACAGACCTACGAGCAGTACTTC	CASSLVPGQTYEQYF
once	TRBJ2-3	.	TRBV7-2	TGTGCCAGCAGCTTAGGTGGCCGGGGTCCCACGGATACGCAGTATTTT	CASSLGGRGPTDTQYF
.	TRBJ2-7	TRBD1	TRBV14	TGTGCCAGCAGCCACCCGGGACAGAGCCTTTACGAGCAGTACTTC	CASSHPGQSLYEQYF
.	TRBJ2-7	.	TRBV6-1	TGTGCCAGCCTGTCCGGGGGGCGCCGGGACTACCAATACAATGAGCAGTACTTC	CASLSGGRRDYQYNEQYF
many	TRBJ2-3	.	TRBV5-4	TGTGCCAGCAGCTTTGGTGGGGCAGATACGCAGTATTTT	CASSFGGADTQYF
.	TRBJ2-1	TRBD1	TRBV28	TGTGCCAGCAGTTATTGGACAGGGGGGGGTTACAATGAGCAGTTCTTC	CASSYWTGGGYNEQFF
.	TRBJ1-5	TRBD1	TRBV20-1	TGCAGTGCTAGAGATCTGACAGGGGCGAACAATCAGCCCCAGCATTTT	CSARDLTGANNQPQHF
.	TRBJ2-5	.	TRBV2	TGTGCCAGCGACGAACAGTCTGTCGGAGAGACCCAGTACTTC	CASDEQSVGETQYF
.	TRBJ2-7	TRBD2	TRBV4-1	TGCGCCAGCAGCCAAGATCCAGCGGGAGTTCGCGAGCAGTACTTC	CASSQDPAGVREQYF
.	TRBJ2-3	TRBD1	TRBV29-1	TGCAGCGTTGTTCTACAGGGGGCTGAGCACAGAGACGCGTATTTT	CSVVLQGAEHRDAYF
few	TRBJ2-1	.	TRBV20-1	TGCAGTGCTAGAGTTTTAGAGCGGTACAATGAGCAGTTCTTC	CSARVLERYNEQFF
few	TRBJ1-1	TRBD1	TRBV7-9	TGTGCCAGCAGCCTACCGACAGGGGACACTGAAGCTTTCTTT	CASSLPTGDTEAFF
.	TRBJ2-2	TRBD2	TRBV7-3	TGTGCCAGCTCAAGCGGTAGCGGGGCGAACACCGGGGAGCTGTTTTTT	CASSSGSGANTGELFF
.	TRBJ2-1	.	TRBV24-1	TGTGCCACCAGTGACCCCACCTACAATGACCCATTCAATGAGCAGTTCTTC	CATSDPTYNDPFNEQFF
.	TRBJ2-7	TRBD1	TRBV11-2	TGTGCCAGCAGCTTTTCCCACCGGGACAGGGTTAACGAGCAGTACTTC	CASSFSHRDRVNEQYF
.	TRBJ1-5	TRBD1	TRBV3-1	TGTGCCAGCAGCCAAGGAGGGACAGGTGTTGGCAATCAGCCCCAGCATTTT	CASSQGGTGVGNQPQHF
few	TRBJ2-1	.	TRBV20-1	TGCAGTGCCCGAGGACAAATGGGGTACAATGAGCAGTTCTTC	CSARGQMGYNEQFF
few	TRBJ2-1	.	TRBV2	TGTGCCAGCGGGGATTCGGTGGAGCAGTTCTTC	CASGDSVEQFF
.	TRBJ2-3	.	TRBV15	TGTGCCACCAGCAGGAACCTGGTAGATGCGCAGTATTTT	CATSRNLVDAQYF
few	TRBJ2-5	TRBD2	TRBV5-1	TGCGCCAGCAGCTGGGGGACTAGCAAAGAGACCCAGTACTTC	CASSWGTSKETQYF
.	TRBJ1-4	TRBD1	TRBV2	TGTGCCAGCAGCGAGAGAGGACAGGGAGGCGAAAAACTGTTTTTT	CASSERGQGGEKLFF
few	TRBJ2-1	.	TRBV20-1	TGCAGTGCTAGAGATCTGGAGCGGAGCTACAATGAGCAGTTCTTC	CSARDLERSYNEQFF
.	TRBJ1-6	.	TRBV2	TGTGCCAGCAGTGATAGAGTCGGAGCCCTCCACTTT	CASSDRVGALHF
few	TRBJ2-7	.	TRBV6-6	TGTGCCAGCAGTCGGACCGACCCCTGGGAGCAGTACTTC	CASSRTDPWEQYF
.	TRBJ2-2	.	TRBV11-2	TGTGCCAGCAGCTTTTCGGCGGGAACTATGAACACCGGGGAGCTGTTTTTT	CASSFSAGTMNTGELFF
.	TRBJ1-1	TRBD1	TRBV27	TGTGCCAGCAGACCGAACCATGGACAGGGCGGCACTGAAGCTTTCTTT	CASRPNHGQGGTEAFF
few	TRBJ2-5	.	TRBV21-1	TGTGCCAGCAGCGCGGGACTAGCGGGTCTTCCGAGACCCGAACGGGAGACCCAGTACTTC	CASSAGLAGLPRPERETQYF
few	TRBJ2-7	TRBD2	TRBV7-9	TGTGCCAGCAGCTTTCCCGGGGCAGCGGGACTCTACGAGCAGTACTTC	CASSFPGAAGLYEQYF
.	TRBJ2-7	TRBD1	TRBV27	TGTGCCAGCAGTGTGGGACAGGGCCACTACGAGCAGTACTTC	CASSVGQGHYEQYF
.	TRBJ2-7	.	TRBV6-1	TGTGCCAGCAGTCCCGGGACGGGGATCGCCTACGAGCAGTACTTC	CASSPGTGIAYEQYF
.	TRBJ2-1	.	TRBV6-6	TGTGCCAGCAGTTACCCTAGCAGGGCCGCCGATGAGCAGTTCTTC	CASSYPSRAADEQFF
few	TRBJ2-7	TRBD1	TRBV7-3	TGTGCCAGCAGCTTAACAGGTGGCAGGGGGCGTAACGAGCAGTACTTC	CASSLTGGRGRNEQYF
once	TRBJ2-7	.	TRBV6-5	TGTGCCAGCAGTTACTCGCGGCTAGCCGAAGAGACCTCCTACGAGCAGTACTTC	CASSYSRLAEETSYEQYF
.	TRBJ1-4	TRBD1	TRBV25-1	TGTGCCAGCAGTGCCATCCGGGACAGGGAGTTTAAACTGTTTTTT	CASSAIRDREFKLFF